Sequencing of this T cell receptor (beta chain) was carried out in a study of tacrolimus-resistant gene-edited T cells for transplant recipients (dated by TCRdb to 2020 to 2021). Turning to the overall study: Clonality and clone numbers were compared by TCRbeta sequencing between expanded FKBP12 knockout and unedited CMV-specific T cell products. Repertoire sequencing was done as a safety check to rule out transformation-driven clonal outgrowth after gene editing. Sequencing was performed for a couple of donors, with one unedited and one FKBP12 knockout CMV-specific T cell product contributed by each donor.

The paper's findings and limits, for the study overall: According to the authors' conclusion, gene editing neither drastically skewed the TCRbeta repertoire nor caused excessive clonal expansion. Knockout and unedited products had comparable clonality, top-10 clone read coverage, and total clone numbers. Between donors, the repertoires had no Morisita similarity, whereas knockout and unedited products from the same donor showed high similarity. The repertoire comparisons shown in Figure 5 rested on n = 2.

As encoded in the germline V gene (reference sequence), CDR1 is SEHNR while CDR2 is FQNEAQ. Including the terminal cysteine and phenylalanine, the CDR3 comprises 11 residues. Just CDR3 DNA is preserved here, 33 bases in frame from base 1. V gives up 3 bases and J gives up 5 bases, and the segment between their germline ends measures 2 bases. The sample's treatment or condition label is to be understood as: CRISPR-Cas9 RNP knockout of FKBP12 using synthetic sgRNA#2. PBMCs were stimulated for less than 7 hours with overlapping CMV pp65 and IE-1 peptide pools before enrichment with an IFNgamma secretion assay kit. FKBP12 knockout was performed on day 7 by electroporating Cas9 ribonucleoprotein using an Amaxa 4D-Nucleofector. Enriched CMV-specific T cells were expanded in culture with recombinant human IL-7 and IL-15. The T cell products were kept in culture for about 23 days and then cryopreserved. After activation, CMV-specific T cells were enriched from PBMCs on the basis of IFNgamma secretion. Ribonucleoprotein complexes contained recombinant Streptococcus pyogenes Cas9 protein precomplexed with FKBP12-specific sgRNA. Synthetic sgRNA#2 was chosen for later experiments because it was the most effective guide and the GMP-preferred guide.

Turning to this clone: Base qualities are missing; no much larger clone stands one base away.

Genomic DNA was used for TCRbeta sequencing, which was performed through the immunoSEQ service. Per the source publication's procedure: Repertoires were analyzed with immunoSEQ ANALYZER 3.0, computing Morisita similarity, clonality, top-10 clone coverage and total clone counts. Clonality was put on a scale on which 1 meant a monoclonal product and lower values meant a more diverse product. The clones in this table, taken by TCRdb from immuneACCESS, are in-frame only. Not every clone is retained; where verified, under half of the shortfall comes from an unresolved V gene, and the cause of the rest is unknown. The V and J calls and clone size are taken from that table; D and trimming were inferred from the DNA. The sample has under 900 clones on record, less than 40% of them singletons. The ten largest clones capture about three quarters of the sample.

This chain joins TRBV7-9 to TRBJ2-1, with the D gene not confidently named. The TCR comes from a human donor in good health, a blood donor. Source: a CMV-specific product grown in culture, taken from cells with FKBP12 knockout. The meaning of the sample's cell subset or site label: expanded CMV-specific T cell product isolated by IFNgamma secretion after CMV peptide stimulation. The nucleotide sequence is given as TGTGCCAGCAGCTTCCACAATGAGCAGTTCTTC. This sequence encodes CASSFHNEQFF.